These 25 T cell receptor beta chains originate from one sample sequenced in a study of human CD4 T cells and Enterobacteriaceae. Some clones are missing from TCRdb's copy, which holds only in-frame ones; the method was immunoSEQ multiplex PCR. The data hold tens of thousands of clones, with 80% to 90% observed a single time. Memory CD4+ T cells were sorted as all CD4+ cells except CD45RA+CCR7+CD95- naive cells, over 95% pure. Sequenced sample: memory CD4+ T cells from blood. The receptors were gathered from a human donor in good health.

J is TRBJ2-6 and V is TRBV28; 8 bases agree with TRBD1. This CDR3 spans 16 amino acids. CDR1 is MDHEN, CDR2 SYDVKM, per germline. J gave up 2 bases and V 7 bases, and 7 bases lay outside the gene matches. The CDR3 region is CASKRQGYAGANVLTF. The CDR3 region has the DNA TGTGCCAGCAAAAGACAGGGGTACGCTGGGGCCAACGTCCTGACTTTC.

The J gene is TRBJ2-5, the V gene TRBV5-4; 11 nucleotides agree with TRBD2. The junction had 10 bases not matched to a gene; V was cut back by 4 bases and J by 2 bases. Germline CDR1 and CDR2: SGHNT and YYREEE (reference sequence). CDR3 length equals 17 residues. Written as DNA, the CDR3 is TGTGCCAGCAGCCTTAGCGGGGGGGCCTTGGGACAAGAGACCCAGTACTTC. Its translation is CASSLSGGALGQETQYF.

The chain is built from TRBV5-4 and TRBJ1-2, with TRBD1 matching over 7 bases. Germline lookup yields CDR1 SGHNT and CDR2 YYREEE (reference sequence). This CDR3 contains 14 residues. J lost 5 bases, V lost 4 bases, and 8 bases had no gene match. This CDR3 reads CASSHRDSRYGYTF. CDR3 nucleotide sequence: TGTGCCAGCAGCCACCGGGACAGTAGATATGGCTACACCTTC.

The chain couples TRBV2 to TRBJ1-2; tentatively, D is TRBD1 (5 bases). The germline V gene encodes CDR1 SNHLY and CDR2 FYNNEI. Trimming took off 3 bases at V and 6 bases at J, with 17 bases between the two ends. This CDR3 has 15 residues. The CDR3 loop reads CASSDPTVNSHGYTF. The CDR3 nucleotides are TGTGCCAGCAGTGATCCGACAGTAAATTCGCATGGCTACACCTTC.

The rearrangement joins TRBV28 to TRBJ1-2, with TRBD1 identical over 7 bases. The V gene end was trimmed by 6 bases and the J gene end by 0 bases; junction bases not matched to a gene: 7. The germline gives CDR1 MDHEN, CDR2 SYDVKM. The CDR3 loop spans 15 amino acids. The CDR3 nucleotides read TGTGCCAGCAGACCCGGGACAGCCGCTAACTATGGCTACACCTTC. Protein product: CASRPGTAANYGYTF.

The CDR3 loop is CASSPGGAANTGELFF. In nucleotides, the CDR3 is TGTGCCAGCAGCCCAGGTGGGGCCGCGAACACCGGGGAGCTGTTTTTT. V gene TRBV7-3 combines with J gene TRBJ2-2; D is possibly TRBD1 (5 bases). Per the germline V gene, CDR1 is SGHTA and CDR2 is FQGTGA. This CDR3 has 16 residues. Trimming took off 5 bases at V and 0 bases at J, with 13 bases between the two ends.

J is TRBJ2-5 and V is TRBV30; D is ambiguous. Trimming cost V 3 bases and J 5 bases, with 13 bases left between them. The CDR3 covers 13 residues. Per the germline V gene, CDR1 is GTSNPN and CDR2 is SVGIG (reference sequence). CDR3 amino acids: CAWRKSGRETQYF. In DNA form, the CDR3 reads TGTGCCTGGAGAAAGTCGGGCCGGGAGACCCAGTACTTC. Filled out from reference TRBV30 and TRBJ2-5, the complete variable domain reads SQTIHQWPATLVQPVGSPLSLECTVEGTSNPNLYWYRQAAGRGLQLLFYSVGIGQISSEVPQNLSASRPQDRQFILSSKKLLLSDSGFYLCAWRKSGRETQYFGPGTRLLVL.

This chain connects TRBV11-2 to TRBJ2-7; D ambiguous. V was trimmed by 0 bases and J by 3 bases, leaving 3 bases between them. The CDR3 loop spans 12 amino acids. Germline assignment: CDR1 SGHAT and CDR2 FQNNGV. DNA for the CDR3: TGTGCCAGCAGCTTAGAATTCTACGAGCAGTACTTC. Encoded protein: CASSLEFYEQYF.

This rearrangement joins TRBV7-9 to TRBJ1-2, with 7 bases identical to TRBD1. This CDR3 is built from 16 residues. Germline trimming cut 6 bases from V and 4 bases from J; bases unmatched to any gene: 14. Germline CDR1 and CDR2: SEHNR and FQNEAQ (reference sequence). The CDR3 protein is CASSLMDTGVGYGYTF. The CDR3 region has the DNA TGTGCCAGCAGTCTTATGGATACAGGGGTGGGCTATGGCTACACCTTC.

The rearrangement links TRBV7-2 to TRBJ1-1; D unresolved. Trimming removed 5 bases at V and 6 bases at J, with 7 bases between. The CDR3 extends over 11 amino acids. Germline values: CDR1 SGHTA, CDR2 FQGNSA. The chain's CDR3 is CASSQRSEAFF. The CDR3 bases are TGTGCCAGCAGCCAGCGATCTGAAGCTTTCTTT.

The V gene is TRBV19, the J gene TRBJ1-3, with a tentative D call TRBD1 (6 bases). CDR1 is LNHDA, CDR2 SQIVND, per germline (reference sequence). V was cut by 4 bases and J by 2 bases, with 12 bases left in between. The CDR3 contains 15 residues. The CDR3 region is CASSSDRPTGNTIYF. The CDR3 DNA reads TGTGCCAGTAGTAGCGACAGGCCCACTGGAAACACCATATATTTT.

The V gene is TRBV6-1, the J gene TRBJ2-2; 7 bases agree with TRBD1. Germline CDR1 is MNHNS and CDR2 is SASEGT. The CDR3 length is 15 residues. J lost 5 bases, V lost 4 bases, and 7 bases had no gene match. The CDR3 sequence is CASSARDRQTGELFF. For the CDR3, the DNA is TGTGCCAGCAGTGCACGGGACAGACAAACCGGGGAGCTGTTTTTT.

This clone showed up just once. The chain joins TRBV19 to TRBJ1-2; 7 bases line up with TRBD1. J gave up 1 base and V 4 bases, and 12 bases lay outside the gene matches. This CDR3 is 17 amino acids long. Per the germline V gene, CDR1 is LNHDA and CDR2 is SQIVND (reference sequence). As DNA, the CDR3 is TGTGCCAGTAGTAGGGACCCAGGGACAGCATATAACTATGGCTACACCTTC. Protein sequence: CASSRDPGTAYNYGYTF.

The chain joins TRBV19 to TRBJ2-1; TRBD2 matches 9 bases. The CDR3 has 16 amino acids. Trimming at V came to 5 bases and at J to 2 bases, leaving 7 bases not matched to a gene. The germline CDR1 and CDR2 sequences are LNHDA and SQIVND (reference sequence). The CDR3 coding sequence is TGTGCCAGTAGTCCGTCAGCGGGGGGTACCTACAATGAGCAGTTCTTC. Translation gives CASSPSAGGTYNEQFF.

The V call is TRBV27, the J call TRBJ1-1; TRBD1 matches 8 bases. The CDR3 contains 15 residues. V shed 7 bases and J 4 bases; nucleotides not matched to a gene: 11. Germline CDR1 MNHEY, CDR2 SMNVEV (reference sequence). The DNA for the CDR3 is TGTGCCAGCAACCTCCAGGGGGCGAGGTTCACTGAAGCTTTCTTT. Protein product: CASNLQGARFTEAFF.

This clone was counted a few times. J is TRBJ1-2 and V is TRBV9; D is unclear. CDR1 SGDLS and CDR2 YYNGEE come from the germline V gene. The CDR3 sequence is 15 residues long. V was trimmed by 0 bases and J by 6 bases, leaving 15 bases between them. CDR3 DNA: TGTGCCAGCAGCGTAGCGGCGGGTTTCGACGATGGCTACACCTTC. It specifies CASSVAAGFDDGYTF.

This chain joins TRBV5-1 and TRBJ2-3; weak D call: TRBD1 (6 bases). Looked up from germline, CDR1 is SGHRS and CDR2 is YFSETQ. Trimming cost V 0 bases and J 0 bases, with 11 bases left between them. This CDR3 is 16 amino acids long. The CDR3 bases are TGCGCCAGCAGCTTGGCCCAGGGGTCTAGCACAGATACGCAGTATTTT. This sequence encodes CASSLAQGSSTDTQYF.

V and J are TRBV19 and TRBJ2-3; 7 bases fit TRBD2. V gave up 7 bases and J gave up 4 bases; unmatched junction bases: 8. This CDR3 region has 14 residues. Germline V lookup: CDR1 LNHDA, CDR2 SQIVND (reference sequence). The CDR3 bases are TGTGCCAGTACCAGTATCGGGGGGTCAGATACGCAGTATTTT. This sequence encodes CASTSIGGSDTQYF.

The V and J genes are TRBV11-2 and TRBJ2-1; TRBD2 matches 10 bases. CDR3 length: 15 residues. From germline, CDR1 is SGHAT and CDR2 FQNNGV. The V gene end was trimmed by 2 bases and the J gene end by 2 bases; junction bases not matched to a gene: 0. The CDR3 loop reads CASSLLAGAYNEQFF. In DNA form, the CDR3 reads TGTGCCAGCAGCTTACTAGCGGGGGCCTACAATGAGCAGTTCTTC.

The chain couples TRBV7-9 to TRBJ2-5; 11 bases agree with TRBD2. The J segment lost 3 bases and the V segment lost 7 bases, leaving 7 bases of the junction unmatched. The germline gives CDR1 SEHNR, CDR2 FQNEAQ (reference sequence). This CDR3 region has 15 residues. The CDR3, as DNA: TGTGCCAGCAATCCCGGGACTAGCGGAAAAGAGACCCAGTACTTC. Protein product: CASNPGTSGKETQYF.

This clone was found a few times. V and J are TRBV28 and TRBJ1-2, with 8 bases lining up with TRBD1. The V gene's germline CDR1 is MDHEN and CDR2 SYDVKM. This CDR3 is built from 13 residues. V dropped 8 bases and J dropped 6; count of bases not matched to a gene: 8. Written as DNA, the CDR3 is TGTGCCAGCGTAGCAGGGGGCGCAGATGGCTACACCTTC. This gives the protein CASVAGGADGYTF.

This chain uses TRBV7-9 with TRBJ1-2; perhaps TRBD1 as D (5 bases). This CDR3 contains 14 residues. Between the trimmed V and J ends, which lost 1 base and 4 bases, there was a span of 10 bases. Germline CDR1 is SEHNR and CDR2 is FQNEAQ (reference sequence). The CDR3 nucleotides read TGTGCCAGCAGCTTAGTGGAGGGGTCCTATGGCTACACCTTC. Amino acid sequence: CASSLVEGSYGYTF.

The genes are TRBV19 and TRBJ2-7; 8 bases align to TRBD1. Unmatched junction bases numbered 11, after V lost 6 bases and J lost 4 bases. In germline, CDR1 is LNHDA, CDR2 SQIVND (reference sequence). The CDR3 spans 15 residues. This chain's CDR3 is CASRNTGTGLYEQYF. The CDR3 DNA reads TGTGCCAGTAGGAATACCGGGACAGGTCTATACGAGCAGTACTTC. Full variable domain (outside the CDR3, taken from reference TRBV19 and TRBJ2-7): DGGITQSPKYLFRKEGQNVTLSCEQNLNHDAMYWYRQDPGQGLRLIYYSQIVNDFQKGDIAEGYSVSREKKESFPLTVTSAQKNPTAFYLCASRNTGTGLYEQYFGPGTRLTVT.

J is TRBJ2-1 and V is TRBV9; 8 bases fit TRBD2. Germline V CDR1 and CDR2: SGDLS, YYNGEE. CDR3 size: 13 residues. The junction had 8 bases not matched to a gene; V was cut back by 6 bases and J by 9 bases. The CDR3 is CASNNGRGGEQFF. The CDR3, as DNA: TGTGCCAGCAATAACGGGAGGGGTGGTGAGCAGTTCTTC.

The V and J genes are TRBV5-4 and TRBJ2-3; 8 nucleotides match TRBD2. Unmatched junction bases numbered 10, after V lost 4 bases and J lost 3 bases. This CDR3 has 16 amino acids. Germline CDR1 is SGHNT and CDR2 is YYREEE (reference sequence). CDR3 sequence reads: CASSGSGASSTDTQYF. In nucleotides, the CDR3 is TGTGCCAGCAGCGGTAGCGGGGCTTCCAGTACAGATACGCAGTATTTT. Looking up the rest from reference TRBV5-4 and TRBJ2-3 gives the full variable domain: ETGVTQSPTHLIKTRGQQVTLRCSSQSGHNTVSWYQQALGQGPQFIFQYYREEENGRGNFPPRFSGLQFPNYSSELNVNALELDDSALYLCASSGSGASSTDTQYFGPGTRLTVL.